This entry describes one T cell receptor beta chain. Unmatched junction bases numbered 8, after V lost 2 bases and J lost 2 bases. The CDR3 spans 16 residues. The germline gives CDR1 ENHRY, CDR2 SYGVKD. This sample is part of a study of blood T cell repertoires in COVID-19. Study context: Samples representing acute and convalescent COVID-19 were sourced from the United States, Italy and Spain. T cells, B-cell-depleted T cells, or PBMCs provided the cDNA or gDNA that served as material.

Sequencing used immunoSEQ multiplex PCR; TCRdb keeps in-frame clones, though not all of them. The sample lists hundreds of thousands of clones; approximately 92% were seen once. This chain links TRBV10-3 with TRBJ2-7, with TRBD1 identical over 8 bases. Sequenced material: PBMCs or T cells enriched from blood (not recorded which). The receptor was derived from a man between 25 and 39 years old who had recovered from COVID-19. The CDR3 coding sequence is TGTGCCATCAGTGAGCCGGGAGACAGGGGTCCCTACGAGCAGTACTTC. Amino acids: CAISEPGDRGPYEQYF.